Shown below are 27 T cell receptor beta chains from a single sample sequenced in a study of PD-1 blockade in classical Hodgkin lymphoma. Time point specified: cycle 4 day 1 (C4D1), after around six weeks of nivolumab. The patients all showed relapse after autologous stem cell transplantation, while their brentuximab vedotin exposure varied. Magnetic negative selection served to purify CD4+ T cells out of PBMCs that had been thawed. Profiled with immunoSEQ multiplex PCR; TCRdb holds only in-frame clones, not every one. The sample has roughly 30,000 clones; 65% to 80% are singletons. This sample comprised CD4+ T cells from blood, obtained before the fourth cycle of nivolumab. These receptors were collected from a human donor with classical Hodgkin lymphoma.

This chain links TRBV2 with TRBJ2-1; 9 nucleotides agree with TRBD2. Looked up from germline, CDR1 is SNHLY and CDR2 is FYNNEI. The V and J ends lost 3 bases and 4 bases, in that order; junction bases with no gene match: 4. CDR3 size: 15 residues. The CDR3 is CASSDETSGYNEQFF. The CDR3 coding sequence is TGTGCCAGCAGTGATGAGACTAGCGGATACAATGAGCAGTTCTTC.

This clone has a handful of counts. V is TRBV27 and J is TRBJ1-1; D remains ambiguous. This CDR3 has 14 residues. Trimming took off 3 bases at V and 3 bases at J, with 11 bases between the two ends. From germline, CDR1 is MNHEY and CDR2 SMNVEV (reference sequence). The CDR3 loop reads CASSFSVWHTEAFF. In DNA, the CDR3 is TGTGCCAGCAGTTTTAGTGTTTGGCACACTGAAGCTTTCTTT.

This clone has more than one count but fewer than ten. This rearrangement joins TRBV5-1 to TRBJ1-6; tentatively, D is TRBD1 (6 bases). Germline V gene data show CDR1 as SGHRS and CDR2 as YFSETQ. Trimming removed 4 bases at V and 9 bases at J, with 17 bases between. The CDR3 has 15 residues. The CDR3: CASSRDTSQGSPLHF. The DNA of the CDR3 is TGCGCCAGCAGCCGGGACACCAGTCAAGGTTCACCCCTCCACTTT.

The V call is TRBV28, the J call TRBJ2-2; TRBD1 agrees at 10 bases. Germline V gives CDR1 MDHEN, CDR2 SYDVKM. The length of the CDR3 is 15 residues. With 7 bases clipped from V and 5 bases from J, the junction kept 7 bases outside the gene matches. This chain's CDR3 is CASTWDRGRTGELFF. For the CDR3, the DNA is TGTGCCAGCACTTGGGACAGGGGTCGGACCGGGGAGCTGTTTTTT.

This chain's CDR3 is CASSPYSPAKNIQYF. CDR3 in DNA: TGTGCCAGCAGTCCGTATTCCCCCGCCAAAAACATTCAGTACTTC. This chain connects TRBV7-9 to TRBJ2-4; D is unclear. This CDR3 spans 15 amino acids. Deletions cut 6 bases from V and 1 base from J, with 13 bases between. CDR1 and CDR2 (germline): SEHNR, FQNEAQ (reference sequence).

This chain uses TRBV7-2 with TRBJ2-5, with a weak D call TRBD1 (5 bases). V lost 5 bases and J lost 7, with 14 bases in between. Germline loops: CDR1 SGHTA, CDR2 FQGNSA. The CDR3 consists of 13 residues. Here the CDR3 DNA reads TGTGCCAGCAGCGGTCAGGGTGTCGGGACCCAGTACTTC. Translated, it gives CASSGQGVGTQYF.

This chain links TRBV7-9 with TRBJ2-5; D possibly matches TRBD1 or TRBD2 (5 bases each). The V and J ends lost 1 base and 4 bases respectively, with 13 bases between them. The CDR3 length is 15 residues. CDR1 SEHNR and CDR2 FQNEAQ come from the germline V gene (reference sequence). The CDR3: CASSLGGFLRETQYF. The CDR3 DNA reads as TGTGCCAGCAGCTTAGGGGGGTTCCTGAGAGAGACCCAGTACTTC. The full variable domain, its missing parts supplied by reference TRBV7-9 and TRBJ2-5, is DTGVSQNPRHKITKRGQNVTFRCDPISEHNRLYWYRQTLGQGPEFLTYFQNEAQLEKSRLLSDRFSAERPKGSFSTLEIQRTEQGDSAMYLCASSLGGFLRETQYFGPGTRLLVL.

In this sample, this clone turned up once. The V gene is TRBV5-6, the J gene TRBJ2-3; D perhaps matches TRBD1 (6 bases). The CDR3 sequence is 15 residues long. The germline V and J ends were trimmed by 3 bases and 2 bases, with 13 bases remaining between them. Germline-derived CDR1 and CDR2 are SGHDT and YYEEEE. The chain's CDR3 is CASSWDNGYTDTQYF. CDR3 DNA sequence: TGTGCCAGCAGCTGGGACAACGGGTACACAGATACGCAGTATTTT.

The V call is TRBV10-3, the J call TRBJ2-1, with a weak D call TRBD2 (6 bases). Germline CDR1 reads ENHRY; CDR2 reads SYGVKD. The CDR3 covers 15 residues. Trimming shortened V by 0 bases and J by 13 bases, and 19 bases separated the two germline ends. The CDR3 nucleotides are TGTGCCATCAGTGAGTCGTTAGCGGTGGGAATGAACCAGTTCTTC. This codes for CAISESLAVGMNQFF.

The chain employs TRBV15 and TRBJ2-5, with D possibly TRBD2 on 5 matching bases. Deletions cut 0 bases from V and 4 bases from J, with 12 bases between. Per germline, CDR1 LNHNV and CDR2 YYDKDF (reference sequence). The CDR3 totals 15 residues. CDR3 in DNA: TGTGCCACCAGCAGAGATGCGGGCGAACCAGAGACCCAGTACTTC. It yields the protein CATSRDAGEPETQYF.

This sequence joins TRBV6-5 and TRBJ1-1; 9 nucleotides line up with TRBD1. V trimming: 0 bases; J trimming: 4 bases; junction bases outside the gene matches: 6. CDR3 length: 16 amino acids. Germline CDR1 reads MNHEY; CDR2 reads SVGAGI. Here the CDR3 DNA reads TGTGCCAGCAGTTACTCAAGCACAGGGGGCCGCACTGAAGCTTTCTTT. Translated: CASSYSSTGGRTEAFF.

The chain links TRBV10-3 to TRBJ1-2; D is undetermined. V was clipped by 3 bases and J by 0 bases, with 8 bases between them. The CDR3 extends over 14 amino acids. Per the germline V gene, CDR1 is ENHRY and CDR2 is SYGVKD. CDR3 coding DNA: TGTGCCATCAGTGATAATGCACCTAACTATGGCTACACCTTC. Its translation is CAISDNAPNYGYTF.

This sequence joins TRBV4-1 and TRBJ2-1; TRBD2 aligns across 13 bases. CDR3 length: 21 residues. Per germline, CDR1 MGHRA and CDR2 YSYEKL. After removal of 0 bases from V and 6 bases from J, the junction contained 17 bases not matched to a gene. CDR3 region: CASSQDRKLAGGPKIGNEQFF. CDR3 coding DNA: TGCGCCAGCAGCCAAGATCGGAAACTAGCGGGAGGGCCGAAAATTGGCAATGAGCAGTTCTTC.

The gene calls are TRBV27 and TRBJ2-7; 7 positions agree with TRBD1. This CDR3 is built from 15 residues. From germline, CDR1 is MNHEY and CDR2 SMNVEV (reference sequence). With V trimmed by 0 bases and J by 4 bases, 6 bases remained unmatched. The CDR3 nucleotides are TGTGCCAGCAGTTTATCGACGGGACAGACTTACGAGCAGTACTTC. Amino acid sequence: CASSLSTGQTYEQYF.

The chain joins TRBV28 to TRBJ1-5; unclear D gene. V was clipped by 6 bases and J by 1 base, with 13 bases between them. Per germline, CDR1 MDHEN and CDR2 SYDVKM. The CDR3 runs 15 residues. In nucleotides, the CDR3 is TGTGCCAGCAGACCCCGGACGGCCAGCAATCAGCCCCAGCATTTT. It codes for CASRPRTASNQPQHF. Full variable domain (outside the CDR3, taken from reference TRBV28 and TRBJ1-5): DVKVTQSSRYLVKRTGEKVFLECVQDMDHENMFWYRQDPGLGLRLIYFSYDVKMKEKGDIPEGYSVSREKKERFSLILESASTNQTSMYLCASRPRTASNQPQHFGDGTRLSIL.

This clone was seen a single time. V usage is TRBV6-1 and J usage is TRBJ2-5, with D hard to call. The V gene's germline CDR1 is MNHNS and CDR2 SASEGT. This CDR3 region has 12 residues. The V and J ends lost 7 bases and 4 bases respectively, with 10 bases between them. The CDR3 DNA sequence: TGTGCCAGCACTCGAACCCCAGAGACCCAGTACTTC. Translated: CASTRTPETQYF.

The genes are TRBV19 and TRBJ1-5; 11 bases are shared with TRBD1. The CDR3 is 16 amino acids. The ends lost 3 bases at V and 7 bases at J; junction bases unmatched: 8. Germline lookup yields CDR1 LNHDA and CDR2 SQIVND (reference sequence). The DNA for the CDR3 is TGTGCCAGTAGTATCACCCCGGACAGGGGGCTGCAGCCCCAGCATTTT. Its protein is CASSITPDRGLQPQHF.

The chain recombines TRBV6-5 with TRBJ2-2; 11 bases are a match to TRBD2. Per the germline V gene, CDR1 is MNHEY and CDR2 is SVGAGI. CDR3 length: 14 residues. J lost 7 bases, V lost 5 bases, and 3 bases had no gene match. CDR3 sequence reads: CASSELAGVGELFF. As DNA, the CDR3 is TGTGCCAGCAGTGAACTAGCGGGGGTCGGGGAGCTGTTTTTT.

The rearrangement links TRBV5-6 to TRBJ2-1, with 7 positions matching TRBD1. CDR1 and CDR2 (germline): SGHDT, YYEEEE. The V gene end was trimmed by 4 bases and the J gene end by 12 bases; junction bases not matched to a gene: 7. This CDR3 comprises 12 residues. Written as DNA, the CDR3 is TGTGCCAGCAGCAGCCGGGACAGAGGGCAGTTCTTC. Translation gives CASSSRDRGQFF.

The V and J genes are TRBV15 and TRBJ1-4; possibly TRBD1 for D (5 bases). CDR1 LNHNV and CDR2 YYDKDF come from the germline V gene (reference sequence). Trimming shortened V by 1 base and J by 0 bases, and 21 bases separated the two germline ends. This CDR3 region has 20 residues. In nucleotides, the CDR3 is TGTGCCACCAGCAGAGCCATGAGGGACGGGTACAATGCAACTAATGAAAAACTGTTTTTT. This encodes CATSRAMRDGYNATNEKLFF.

This chain joins TRBV25-1 and TRBJ2-3; TRBD1 matches 8 bases. The germline V gene encodes CDR1 MGHDK and CDR2 SYGVNS. J was trimmed by 3 bases and V by 0 bases; bases with no gene match: 5. The CDR3 covers 16 residues. As DNA, the CDR3 is TGTGCCAGCAGTGAATACAGGACAGGGTTTACAGATACGCAGTATTTT. As protein: CASSEYRTGFTDTQYF.

The rearrangement uses TRBV7-9 and TRBJ2-7, with D unclear. V lost 3 bases and J lost 1, with 10 bases in between. The CDR3 sequence is 14 residues long. CDR1 is SEHNR and CDR2 is FQNEAQ in the germline V gene (reference sequence). DNA of the CDR3: TGTGCCAGCAGCTTGACCGGGCTGTCCTACGAGCAGTACTTC. Translation gives CASSLTGLSYEQYF.

The sample holds one count of this clone. This chain joins TRBV10-3 and TRBJ2-1, with TRBD2 matching 12 bases. V dropped 4 bases and J dropped 8; count of bases not matched to a gene: 6. This CDR3 region has 15 residues. The germline V gene encodes CDR1 ENHRY and CDR2 SYGVKD. The CDR3 nucleotides are TGTGCCATCAGTGCACTAGCGGGAGGTCGTCATGAGCAGTTCTTC. Translating gives CAISALAGGRHEQFF.

The V call is TRBV6-6, the J call TRBJ2-7; D not certain. V was trimmed by 0 bases and J by 0 bases, leaving 12 bases between them. CDR1 and CDR2 from the germline V gene are MNHNY and SVGAGI (reference sequence). This CDR3 has 16 residues. CDR3 bases: TGTGCCAGCAGTTACTCGGTTAGTCCGAGCTCCTACGAGCAGTACTTC. Its translation is CASSYSVSPSSYEQYF.

The chain recombines TRBV27 with TRBJ1-2; D uncertain. The CDR3 loop spans 12 amino acids. Trimming pared 1 base from V and 6 bases from J, leaving 6 bases between. Germline V lookup: CDR1 MNHEY, CDR2 SMNVEV (reference sequence). In DNA, the CDR3 is TGTGCCAGCAGTTTATACGATCATGGCTACACCTTC. Protein product: CASSLYDHGYTF.

This sequence joins TRBV29-1 and TRBJ2-1; 11 bases align to TRBD1. The CDR3 runs to 15 residues. Germline values: CDR1 SQVTM, CDR2 ANQGSEA. With V trimmed by 3 bases and J by 3 bases, 4 bases remained unmatched. The CDR3 protein is CSVEGGTGGYNEQFF. The CDR3 nucleotides are TGCAGCGTTGAGGGGGGGACAGGGGGCTACAATGAGCAGTTCTTC.

In DNA form, the CDR3 reads TGTGCCAGCAGCGCAAACCAGGGGAACACTGAAGCTTTCTTT. Protein sequence: CASSANQGNTEAFF. The chain is built from TRBV7-2 and TRBJ1-1, with D perhaps matching TRBD1 (5 bases). Trimming removed 5 bases at V and 1 base at J, with 11 bases between. CDR1 SGHTA and CDR2 FQGNSA come from the germline V gene. The CDR3 contains 14 residues.